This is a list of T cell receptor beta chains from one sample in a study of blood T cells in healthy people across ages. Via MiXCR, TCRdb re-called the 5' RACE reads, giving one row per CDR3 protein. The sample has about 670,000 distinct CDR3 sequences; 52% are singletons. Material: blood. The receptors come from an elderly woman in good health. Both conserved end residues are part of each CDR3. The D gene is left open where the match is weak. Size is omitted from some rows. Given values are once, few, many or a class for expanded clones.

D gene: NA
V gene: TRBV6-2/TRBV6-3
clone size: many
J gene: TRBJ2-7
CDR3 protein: CASSNRGGTHYEQYF
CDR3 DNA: TGTGCCAGCTCCAACAGGGGGGGTACCCACTACGAGCAGTACTTC

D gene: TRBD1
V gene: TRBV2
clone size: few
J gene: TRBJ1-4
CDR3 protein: CASRGGEKLFF
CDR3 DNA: TGTGCCAGCAGAGGGGGCGAAAAACTGTTTTTT

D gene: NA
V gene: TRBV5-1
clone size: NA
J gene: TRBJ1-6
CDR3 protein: CASSLARSVRSPLHF
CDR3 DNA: TGCGCCAGCAGCTTGGCCCGGTCAGTTCGGTCACCCCTCCACTTT

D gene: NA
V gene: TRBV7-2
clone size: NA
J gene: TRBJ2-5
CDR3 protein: CASNPGTSPAETQYF
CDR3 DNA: TGTGCCAGCAACCCCGGGACATCCCCGGCGGAGACCCAGTACTTC

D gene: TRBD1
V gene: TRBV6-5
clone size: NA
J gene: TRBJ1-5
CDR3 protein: CASTPGQGQPQHF
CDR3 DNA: TGTGCCAGCACCCCGGGACAGGGTCAGCCCCAGCATTTT

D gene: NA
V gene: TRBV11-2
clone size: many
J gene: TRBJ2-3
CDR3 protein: CASSLDRAGRADTQYF
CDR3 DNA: TGTGCCAGCAGCTTAGATCGGGCAGGCCGTGCAGATACGCAGTATTTT

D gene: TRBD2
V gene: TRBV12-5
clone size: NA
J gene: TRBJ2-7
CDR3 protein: CASGFTRTSGDLYNEQYF
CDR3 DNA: TGTGCTAGTGGTTTCACCCGGACTAGCGGGGACCTCTACAATGAGCAGTACTTC

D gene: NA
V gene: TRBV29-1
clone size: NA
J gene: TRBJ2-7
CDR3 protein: CGVVSGNSYEQYF
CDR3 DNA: TGCGGCGTTGTTAGCGGAAACTCCTACGAGCAGTACTTC

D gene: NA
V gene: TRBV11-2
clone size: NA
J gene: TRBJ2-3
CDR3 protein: CASSSRTGTPYTDTQYF
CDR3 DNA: TGTGCCAGCAGCTCGAGAACCGGGACGCCTTACACAGATACGCAGTATTTT

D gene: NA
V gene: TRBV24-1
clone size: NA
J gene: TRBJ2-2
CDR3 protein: CATSTFDRLSTGELFF
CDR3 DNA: TGTGCCACCAGTACGTTCGATAGATTGAGCACCGGGGAGCTGTTTTTT

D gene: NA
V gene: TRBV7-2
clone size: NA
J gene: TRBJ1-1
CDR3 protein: CASSSYMRGEGTEAFF
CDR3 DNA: TGTGCCAGCAGCTCCTACATGAGGGGCGAGGGCACTGAAGCTTTCTTT

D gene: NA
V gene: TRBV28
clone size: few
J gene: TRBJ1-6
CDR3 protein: CASSWYFNSPLHF
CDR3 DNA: TGTGCCAGCAGTTGGTATTTTAATTCACCCCTCCACTTT

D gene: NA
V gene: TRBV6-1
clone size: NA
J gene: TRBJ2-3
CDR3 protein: CASSAFSNRVVDTQYF
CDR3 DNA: TGTGCCAGCAGTGCTTTTTCCAACAGGGTCGTGGATACGCAGTATTTT

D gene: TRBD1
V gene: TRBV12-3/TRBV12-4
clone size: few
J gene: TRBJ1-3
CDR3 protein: CASSLDQGDSLYF
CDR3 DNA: TGTGCCAGCAGTTTAGACCAGGGGGATTCCCTATATTTT

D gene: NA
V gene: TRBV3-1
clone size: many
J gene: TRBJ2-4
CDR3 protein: CASSPRGGGNIQYF
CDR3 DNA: TGTGCCAGCAGCCCTAGGGGAGGGGGAAACATTCAGTACTTC